These 30 T cell receptor beta chains share one sample of origin, sequenced in a study of shared clonotypes between healthy human individuals. Method: immunoSEQ multiplex PCR; TCRdb's copy keeps in-frame clones and lacks some. The top ten hold 0.37% of the sample, which has 2,500,000 or so clones, approximately 90% seen once. The sample taken for sequencing was naive CD4+ T cells from PBMCs. Subset meaning: CD45RA+ positively selected. The source is a man between 18 and 29 years old in good health. Some clones in this sample may be carry-over from other donors' samples.

This clone was seen only once. The chain links TRBV7-2 to TRBJ2-3; no definite D call. The germline CDR1 and CDR2 sequences are SGHTA and FQGNSA. This CDR3 spans 14 amino acids. Trimming removed 5 bases at V and 2 bases at J, with 11 bases between. The CDR3 nucleotides read TGTGCCAGCAGCAGGACCCTATACACAGATACGCAGTATTTT. Residues: CASSRTLYTDTQYF.

J is TRBJ2-1 and V is TRBV5-8; 8 positions agree with TRBD1. The ends lost 2 bases at V and 6 bases at J; junction bases unmatched: 7. The CDR3 spans 15 residues. Germline V gives CDR1 SGHTS, CDR2 YDEGEE. Written as DNA, the CDR3 is TGTGCCAGCAGCTTAGGACAGGGATCAGGCAATGAGCAGTTCTTC. Its protein is CASSLGQGSGNEQFF.

This chain links TRBV27 with TRBJ2-1; TRBD1 is a possible D gene (6 bases). The V gene's germline CDR1 is MNHEY and CDR2 SMNVEV (reference sequence). Trimming stripped 3 bases from V and 0 bases from J, with 9 bases between. The CDR3 sequence is 15 residues long. The CDR3 DNA sequence: TGTGCCAGCAGTTTGGACAGTAGCTCCTACAATGAGCAGTTCTTC. This gives the protein CASSLDSSSYNEQFF.

This clone was observed once. Different DNA sequences within this sample yield the same CDR3. The chain carries TRBV9 and TRBJ1-1, with unresolved D. V was pared by 2 bases and J by 2 bases, with 7 bases between. There are 13 residues in the CDR3. Germline CDR1 is SGDLS and CDR2 is YYNGEE. In nucleotides, the CDR3 is TGTGCCAGCAGCGTTCAAACCAACACTGAAGCTTTCTTT. It translates to CASSVQTNTEAFF.

The rearrangement joins TRBV30 to TRBJ2-1; 11 positions match TRBD2. The CDR3 covers 16 residues. With 1 base clipped from V and 5 bases from J, the junction kept 7 bases outside the gene matches. Germline CDR1 and CDR2: GTSNPN and SVGIG (reference sequence). As DNA, the CDR3 is TGTGCCTGGAGTGCCGTTAGGACTAGCGGGCACAATGAGCAGTTCTTC. Translated, it gives CAWSAVRTSGHNEQFF.

The rearrangement links TRBV28 to TRBJ2-3, with 9 bases fitting TRBD2. V lost 10 bases to trimming and J lost 0 bases; unmatched junction nucleotides: 20. Germline V gene lookup returns CDR1 MDHEN and CDR2 SYDVKM. CDR3 length equals 19 residues. DNA for the CDR3: TGTGCCACTACTGCGATCGGGCTAGCGGGAACTACGAGCACAGATACGCAGTATTTT. Amino acid sequence: CATTAIGLAGTTSTDTQYF.

V is TRBV5-4 and J is TRBJ1-4; perhaps TRBD1 as D (5 bases). The germline CDR1 and CDR2 sequences are SGHNT and YYREEE (reference sequence). The V end lost 2 bases, the J end lost 6 bases, and 14 bases lay between the germline ends. This CDR3 region has 15 residues. CDR3 bases: TGTGCCAGCAGCTTTGCCGGGGGTGGGGATGAAAAACTGTTTTTT. Amino acids: CASSFAGGGDEKLFF. The full variable domain, rest sourced from reference TRBV5-4 and TRBJ1-4, is ETGVTQSPTHLIKTRGQQVTLRCSSQSGHNTVSWYQQALGQGPQFIFQYYREEENGRGNFPPRFSGLQFPNYSSELNVNALELDDSALYLCASSFAGGGDEKLFFGSGTQLSVL.

About this clone: One end of the junction does not line up with germline, which may come from a read error. The V call is TRBV5-1, the J call TRBJ1-1, with a possible D match to TRBD1 (6 bases). CDR3 size: 15 residues. The germline V gene encodes CDR1 SGHRS and CDR2 YFSETQ. This chain's CDR3 is CASGFVAGASTEAFF. In DNA form, the CDR3 reads TGCGCCAGCGGCTTTGTGGCGGGGGCGAGCACTGAAGCTTTCTTT.

V and J are TRBV30 and TRBJ2-1; no reliable D call. The ends were cut back, 7 bases at V and 4 bases at J, with 14 bases in the middle. CDR3 length: 13 residues. Per the germline V gene, CDR1 is GTSNPN and CDR2 is SVGIG (reference sequence). CDR3 DNA: TGTGCCTCGGACGGATACTCTTACAATGAGCAGTTCTTC. Translated: CASDGYSYNEQFF.

This sequence joins TRBV27 and TRBJ2-3; TRBD1 matches at 10 bases. This CDR3 comprises 14 residues. The germline V gene encodes CDR1 MNHEY and CDR2 SMNVEV (reference sequence). With V trimmed by 7 bases and J by 3 bases, 4 bases remained unmatched. CDR3 residues: CASKTGGETDTQYF. The CDR3 DNA is TGTGCCAGCAAGACAGGGGGCGAAACAGATACGCAGTATTTT.

This clone was found once. The V gene is TRBV28, the J gene TRBJ2-7; 16 bases fit TRBD2. The J segment lost 2 bases and the V segment lost 4 bases, leaving 2 bases of the junction unmatched. Looked up from germline, CDR1 is MDHEN and CDR2 is SYDVKM. The CDR3 runs to 16 residues. CDR3 in DNA: TGTGCCAGCAGTTCCGGGACTAGCGGGAGGGCCTACGAGCAGTACTTC. This encodes CASSSGTSGRAYEQYF.

V and J are TRBV9 and TRBJ2-5, with 8 nucleotides matching TRBD2. J gave up 5 bases and V 1 base, and 7 bases lay outside the gene matches. Germline-derived CDR1 and CDR2 are SGDLS and YYNGEE. CDR3 size: 15 residues. This CDR3 is CASSVSGTSGETQYF. The CDR3 DNA reads TGTGCCAGCAGCGTATCCGGGACTAGTGGGGAGACCCAGTACTTC.

This clone appeared a single time. The chain links TRBV29-1 to TRBJ1-4; TRBD1 aligns across 7 bases. CDR1 SQVTM and CDR2 ANQGSEA come from the germline V gene. With 5 bases clipped from V and 0 bases from J, the junction kept 3 bases outside the gene matches. The CDR3 has 14 amino acids. The CDR3 region has the DNA TGCAGCGTTCCAGGGGGACCAACTAATGAAAAACTGTTTTTT. Its protein product is CSVPGGPTNEKLFF.

Comments on this clone: The sample carries other DNA sequences with the same CDR3. The chain is built from TRBV5-1 and TRBJ2-7; TRBD2 aligns across 8 bases. CDR1 and CDR2 (germline): SGHRS, YFSETQ. This CDR3 has 15 residues. The ends lost 0 bases at V and 2 bases at J; junction bases unmatched: 4. This CDR3 reads CASSLEAGGPYEQYF. CDR3 nucleotides: TGCGCCAGCAGCTTGGAGGCGGGGGGCCCCTACGAGCAGTACTTC.

The CDR3 DNA sequence: TGTGCCTGGAGGGACTGGACAGGGGGTTCCTACAATGAGCAGTTCTTC. This gives the protein CAWRDWTGGSYNEQFF. The rearrangement uses TRBV30 and TRBJ2-1; 10 positions match TRBD1. Germline CDR1 is GTSNPN and CDR2 is SVGIG (reference sequence). The trim removed 3 bases at V and 1 base at J, leaving 6 bases unmatched. This CDR3 is built from 16 residues.

This sequence joins TRBV6-5 and TRBJ2-3; D tentatively reads TRBD1 or TRBD2 (5 bases each). The CDR3 has 15 residues. Trimming removed 6 bases at V and 2 bases at J, with 15 bases between. Germline V CDR1 and CDR2: MNHEY, SVGAGI. Written as DNA, the CDR3 is TGTGCCAGCAGAGATTTTTTCGGGGCCACAGATACGCAGTATTTT. Its translation: CASRDFFGATDTQYF.

This clone was observed a single time. The sample contains more than one DNA sequence encoding this CDR3. V gene TRBV7-9 combines with J gene TRBJ2-1; D is uncertain. This CDR3 has 14 amino acids. Trimming left V 6 bases short and J 1 base short, with 10 bases between. CDR1 is SEHNR, CDR2 FQNEAQ, per germline (reference sequence). The CDR3 bases are TGTGCCAGCAGTCCCCGCGGATCCTACAATGAGCAGTTCTTC. Its translation is CASSPRGSYNEQFF.

The chain couples TRBV5-4 to TRBJ2-1; 11 bases fit TRBD2. Losses at the gene ends were 0 bases for V and 4 bases for J; bases not matched to a gene: 3. The CDR3 extends over 16 amino acids. The V gene's germline CDR1 is SGHNT and CDR2 YYREEE (reference sequence). As DNA, the CDR3 is TGTGCCAGCAGCTTGGGGATAGCGGGAGGGTACAATGAGCAGTTCTTC. Its protein is CASSLGIAGGYNEQFF. Complete variable domain (other parts from reference TRBV5-4 and TRBJ2-1): ETGVTQSPTHLIKTRGQQVTLRCSSQSGHNTVSWYQQALGQGPQFIFQYYREEENGRGNFPPRFSGLQFPNYSSELNVNALELDDSALYLCASSLGIAGGYNEQFFGPGTRLTVL.

The rearrangement links TRBV4-3 to TRBJ2-7, with 7 nucleotides matching TRBD2. The germline V gene has CDR1 LGHNA and CDR2 YSLEER. The CDR3 is made up of 14 amino acids. V shed 3 bases and J 6 bases; nucleotides not matched to a gene: 8. The CDR3 sequence: CASSQQRDFSEQYF. In DNA form, the CDR3 reads TGCGCCAGCAGCCAGCAGCGGGACTTCTCCGAGCAGTACTTC.

The chain is built from TRBV27 and TRBJ2-7; 7 positions match TRBD1. This CDR3 has 15 residues. The V segment lost 1 base and the J segment 4 bases; nucleotides outside the gene matches: 7. The V gene's germline CDR1 is MNHEY and CDR2 SMNVEV (reference sequence). The CDR3 loop reads CASSLFSDRIYEQYF. CDR3 sequence (DNA): TGTGCCAGCAGTTTATTCTCGGACAGGATATACGAGCAGTACTTC.

This chain links TRBV5-1 with TRBJ2-1; D remains ambiguous. Trimming pared 3 bases from V and 4 bases from J, leaving 11 bases between. This CDR3 has 14 residues. Germline V gene sequence: CDR1 SGHRS, CDR2 YFSETQ. The CDR3 bases are TGCGCCAGCAGCTCCAATGGACGGTACAATGAGCAGTTCTTC. It translates to CASSSNGRYNEQFF.

V is TRBV5-1 and J is TRBJ2-2; 10 bases agree with TRBD2. V gave up 4 bases and J gave up 0 bases; unmatched junction bases: 6. CDR1 and CDR2 from the germline V gene are SGHRS and YFSETQ. The CDR3 contains 17 residues. Written as DNA, the CDR3 is TGCGCCAGCAGCCGAGTAGCGGGAGGCTCGAACACCGGGGAGCTGTTTTTT. This sequence encodes CASSRVAGGSNTGELFF.

This chain uses TRBV18 with TRBJ1-2; 7 bases are a match to TRBD1. This CDR3 contains 11 residues. The V gene end was trimmed by 3 bases and the J gene end by 12 bases; junction bases not matched to a gene: 4. CDR1 KGHSH and CDR2 LQKENI come from the germline V gene. The CDR3 DNA is TGTGCCAGCTCACCGGGGACAGAGCACACCTTC. Translating it yields CASSPGTEHTF.

The genes are TRBV5-8 and TRBJ2-3; TRBD2 matches 7 bases. J was trimmed by 0 bases and V by 4 bases; bases with no gene match: 11. Germline-derived CDR1 and CDR2 are SGHTS and YDEGEE. The CDR3 sequence is 17 residues long. The chain's CDR3 is CASSPPWGRASTDTQYF. The CDR3 region has the DNA TGTGCCAGCAGCCCCCCTTGGGGGAGGGCAAGCACAGATACGCAGTATTTT.

The chain combines TRBV27 with TRBJ2-1, with 8 bases lining up with TRBD1. This CDR3 is 14 amino acids long. Germline CDR1 is MNHEY and CDR2 is SMNVEV (reference sequence). Germline trimming cut 6 bases from V and 8 bases from J; bases unmatched to any gene: 9. As DNA, the CDR3 is TGTGCCAGCAGCACGATCCAGGGGGCTCATGAGCAGTTCTTC. This translates into CASSTIQGAHEQFF.

Details on this clone: Other nucleotide sequences from this sample produce the same CDR3. This sequence joins TRBV7-2 and TRBJ2-5; D ambiguous. Germline CDR1 SGHTA, CDR2 FQGNSA. The CDR3 contains 14 residues. V was cut by 0 bases and J by 5 bases, with 10 bases left in between. CDR3 nucleotide sequence: TGTGCCAGCAGCTTAGCGGGGTTGGGGGAGACCCAGTACTTC. It is translated as CASSLAGLGETQYF.

V gene TRBV18 combines with J gene TRBJ2-7; the match to TRBD1 covers 9 bases. The CDR3 runs to 16 residues. CDR1 and CDR2 (germline): KGHSH, LQKENI. V shed 1 base and J 6 bases; nucleotides not matched to a gene: 10. CDR3 sequence: CASSPRGQGGLSEQYF. CDR3 nucleotides: TGTGCCAGCTCACCACGGGGACAGGGAGGATTAAGCGAGCAGTACTTC. The full variable domain, in which reference TRBV18 and TRBJ2-7 provide the parts outside the CDR3, is NAGVMQNPRHLVRRRGQEARLRCSPMKGHSHVYWYRQLPEEGLKFMVYLQKENIIDESGMPKERFSAEFPKEGPSILRIQQVVRGDSAAYFCASSPRGQGGLSEQYFGPGTRLTVT.

V usage is TRBV29-1 and J usage is TRBJ2-7, with 8 bases identical to TRBD1. Looked up from germline, CDR1 is SQVTM and CDR2 is ANQGSEA. Trimming at V came to 4 bases and at J to 6 bases, leaving 11 bases not matched to a gene. The CDR3 covers 14 residues. CDR3: CSVVRGQGAREQYF. CDR3 coding DNA: TGCAGCGTTGTACGAGGGCAGGGGGCACGCGAGCAGTACTTC.

Only a few counts were recorded for this clone. The chain has TRBV6-5 and TRBJ1-1; 9 bases are a match to TRBD1. The ends lost 7 bases at V and 6 bases at J; junction bases unmatched: 9. Germline loops: CDR1 MNHEY, CDR2 SVGAGI. The CDR3 contains 14 residues. The CDR3 DNA follows: TGTGCCAGCACCAGGACAGGGGAGGCCTCTGAAGCTTTCTTT. It is translated as CASTRTGEASEAFF.

The V and J genes are TRBV11-2 and TRBJ2-7; tentatively, D is TRBD2 (6 bases). Between the trimmed V and J ends, which lost 5 bases and 3 bases, there was a span of 20 bases. This CDR3 has 16 amino acids. Germline V gene data show CDR1 as SGHAT and CDR2 as FQNNGV. The CDR3 reads CASSPRSGEQYYEQYF. In nucleotides, the CDR3 is TGTGCCAGCAGCCCCAGGTCGGGGGAACAGTACTACGAGCAGTACTTC.